Each of the 5 T cell receptor beta chains below was sequenced from the same sample in a study of blood T cells in healthy people across ages. PCR was performed a second time for about 6 to 12 cycles using a sample-barcoded 5' primer and a J-beta primer mix. TCRdb itself ran the 5' RACE reads through MiXCR, one entry per CDR3 protein. The sample has about a million distinct CDR3 sequences, about 53% seen once; the top ten hold around a fifth. Sequenced: blood. The receptors originated from a woman aged 55-75 years in good health.

This chain joins TRBV4-2 and TRBJ2-3; D is undetermined. Germline assignment: CDR1 LGHNA and CDR2 YNFKEQ. The CDR3 consists of 17 residues. The ends were cut back, 0 bases at V and 2 bases at J, with 15 bases in the middle. CDR3 in DNA: TGTGCCAGCAGCCAAGATGCTTCCCGGAGACCCACAGATACGCAGTATTTT. Residues: CASSQDASRRPTDTQYF.

This clonotype was detected many times. The chain carries TRBV29-1 and TRBJ1-4, with D unresolved. The CDR3 sequence is 13 residues long. The germline V gene encodes CDR1 SQVTM and CDR2 ANQGSEA. V dropped 6 bases and J dropped 3 bases, with 11 bases sitting between them. The CDR3 sequence: CSVGIGANEKLFF. As DNA, the CDR3 is TGCAGCGTGGGCATTGGGGCTAATGAAAAACTGTTTTTT.

This clonotype turned up a few times. V and J are TRBV6-5 and TRBJ2-5, with TRBD1 matching 8 bases. The germline CDR1 and CDR2 sequences are MNHEY and SVGAGI. After removal of 0 bases from V and 9 bases from J, the junction contained 9 bases not matched to a gene. The CDR3 length is 15 residues. The CDR3 here is CASSYSRQGTTAQYF. The CDR3 DNA follows: TGTGCCAGCAGTTACTCGCGACAGGGGACCACGGCCCAGTACTTC.

The sample holds many counts of this clonotype. This rearrangement joins TRBV29-1 to TRBJ2-3, with 8 bases fitting TRBD1. The ends lost 5 bases at V and 3 bases at J; junction bases unmatched: 4. This CDR3 has 13 residues. Germline V gives CDR1 SQVTM, CDR2 ANQGSEA. For the CDR3, the DNA is TGCAGCGTTCCTACAGGGGGGACAGATACGCAGTATTTT. This sequence encodes CSVPTGGTDTQYF.

The V call is TRBV24-1, the J call TRBJ2-5; 11 bases are a match to TRBD1. V gave up 4 bases and J gave up 11 bases; unmatched junction bases: 20. Germline CDR1 is KGHDR and CDR2 is SFDVKD. The CDR3 sequence is 18 residues long. CDR3 bases: TGTGCCACCAGTGAAAGGCCGGGACAGGGGGACCAAGCCTGGAAGCAGTACTTC. Protein: CATSERPGQGDQAWKQYF.